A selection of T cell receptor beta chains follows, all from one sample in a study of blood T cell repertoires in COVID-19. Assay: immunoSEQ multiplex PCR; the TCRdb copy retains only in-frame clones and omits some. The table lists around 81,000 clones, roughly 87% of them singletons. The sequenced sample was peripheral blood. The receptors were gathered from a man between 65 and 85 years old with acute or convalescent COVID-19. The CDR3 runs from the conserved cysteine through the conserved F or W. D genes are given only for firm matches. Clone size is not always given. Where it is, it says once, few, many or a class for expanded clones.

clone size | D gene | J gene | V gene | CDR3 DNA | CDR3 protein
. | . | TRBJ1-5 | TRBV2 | TGTGCCAGCAGTGGACGGGGGGCGCCGGTTCAGCCCCAGCATTTT | CASSGRGAPVQPQHF
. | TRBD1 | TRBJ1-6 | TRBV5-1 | TGCGCCAGCAGCTTGACGGGACAGGGGTCTTCACCCCTCCACTTT | CASSLTGQGSSPLHF
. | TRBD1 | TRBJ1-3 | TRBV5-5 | TGTGCCAGCAGCGGCTACAGGGGTTCTGGAAACACCATATATTTT | CASSGYRGSGNTIYF
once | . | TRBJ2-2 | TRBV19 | TGTGCCAGTAACAGGGTATGGTACACCGGGGAGCTGTTTTTT | CASNRVWYTGELFF
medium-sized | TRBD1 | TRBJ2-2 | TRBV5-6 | TGTGCCAGCAGCATACAGGGGGCGCATCATGGGTCGGCCGGGGAGCTGTTTTTT | CASSIQGAHHGSAGELFF
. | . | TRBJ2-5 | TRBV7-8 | TGTGCCAGCAGCTTAGTCCCGGGTTTGAGAGAGACCCAGTACTTC | CASSLVPGLRETQYF
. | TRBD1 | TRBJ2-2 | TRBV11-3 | TGTGCCAGCAGCTTAGGGACCGGGACAGGGGCCACCGGGGAGCTGTTTTTT | CASSLGTGTGATGELFF
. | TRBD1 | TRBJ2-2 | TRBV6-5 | TGTGCCAGCCGAAAACAGGGGGTGGCCGGGGAGCTGTTTTTT | CASRKQGVAGELFF
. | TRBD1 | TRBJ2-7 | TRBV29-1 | TGCAGCGTTGAAGACCCCGGACAGGGGAAGGGATACTACGAGCAGTACTTC | CSVEDPGQGKGYYEQYF
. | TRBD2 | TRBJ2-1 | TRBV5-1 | TGCGCCAGCAGCTTGGGGGGCGGGAGTTACAATGAGCAGTTCTTC | CASSLGGGSYNEQFF
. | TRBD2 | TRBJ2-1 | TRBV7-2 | TGTGCCAGCAGCTTAGTCGGCGGGAGGTCCTACAATGAGCAGTTCTTC | CASSLVGGRSYNEQFF
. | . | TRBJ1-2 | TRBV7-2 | TGTGCCAGCAGCGCCTTAGGGGTCGATGGCTACACCTTC | CASSALGVDGYTF
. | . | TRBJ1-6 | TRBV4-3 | TGCGCCAGCAGCCAAGATAATACTGCTATTCTCAATAATTCACCCCTCCACTTT | CASSQDNTAILNNSPLHF
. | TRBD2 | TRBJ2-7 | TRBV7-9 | TGTGCCAGCAGCTTATTTGGCGGGAGCTCCTACGAGCAGTACTTC | CASSLFGGSSYEQYF
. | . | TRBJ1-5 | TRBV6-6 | TGTGCCAGCAGGGGACTCAGGGAAAGCAATCAGCCCCAGCATTTT | CASRGLRESNQPQHF
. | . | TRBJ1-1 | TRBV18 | TGTGCCAGCTCACCGCACAGGTTGAACACTGAAGCTTTCTTT | CASSPHRLNTEAFF
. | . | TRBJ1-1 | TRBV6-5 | TGTGCCAGCAGTTCCGTGGGGGGTTTCACTGAAGCTTTCTTT | CASSSVGGFTEAFF
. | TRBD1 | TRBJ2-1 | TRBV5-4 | TGTGCCAGCAGCTTGACAGGGGGCAATGAGCAGTTCTTC | CASSLTGGNEQFF
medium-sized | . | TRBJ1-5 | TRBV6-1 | TGTGCCAGCAGTGAAGCGATAAACCAGGGGCAGCAGCCCCAGCATTTT | CASSEAINQGQQPQHF
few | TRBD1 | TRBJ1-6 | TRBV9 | TGTGCCAGCAGCGGGACAGGGGAGACTTCACCCCTCCACTTT | CASSGTGETSPLHF
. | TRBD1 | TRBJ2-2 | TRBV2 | TGTGCCAGCAGGATACAGGGGTTCAGCGGGGAGCTGTTTTTT | CASRIQGFSGELFF
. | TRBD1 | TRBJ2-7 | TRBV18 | TGTGCCAGCTCACCAAGCGACAGGGGTAGCTACGAGCAGTACTTC | CASSPSDRGSYEQYF